What follows describes a single TCR beta chain. This was the immunoSEQ v3 assay. Sequencing depth was approximately 2 million read pairs for survey level, roughly 5-6 million for deep. TCRdb keeps only in-frame clones here, not all; method: immunoSEQ multiplex PCR. The table includes approximately 20,000 clones, approximately 79% detected once. The record originates from a study of TIL therapy for anti-PD-1-resistant metastatic lung cancer. Described time point: pre-treatment sample, taken before nivolumab and TIL therapy. The clonotype comes from a person between 30 and 79 years old with non-small cell lung cancer. Material: blood, obtained at baseline.

CDR3: CASSPGQLSEAFF. In DNA form, the CDR3 reads TGTGCCAGCTCACCGGGACAGTTAAGTGAAGCTTTCTTT. V is TRBV18 and J is TRBJ1-1, with 7 bases identical to TRBD1. This CDR3 spans 13 amino acids. Trimming removed 3 bases from V and 7 bases from J; junction bases left unmatched: 5. Germline CDR1 is KGHSH and CDR2 is LQKENI.